Below are 10 T cell receptor beta chains sequenced from a single sample in a study of shared clonotypes between healthy human individuals. TCRdb's table, derived via immunoSEQ multiplex PCR, lists solely in-frame clones and lacks some. This repertoire shows about 110,000 clones, about 63% found once; its top ten account for approximately 23%. The sequenced material came from memory CD8+ T cells sorted from blood. This sample's subset: CD45RO+ cells pooled with CCR7-negative TemRA cells. The source of these receptors is a woman aged 25 to 39 in good health.

This clone was picked up a small number of times. The CDR3 DNA sequence: TGTGCCAGCAGCCCCACTGGCTCGAGCACAGATACGCAGTATTTT. Translation: CASSPTGSSTDTQYF. This chain links TRBV13 with TRBJ2-3; no clear D gene. The CDR3 loop spans 15 amino acids. Germline V gene data show CDR1 as PRHDT and CDR2 as FYEKMQ (reference sequence). V shed 5 bases and J shed 0 bases, with 12 bases lying between them.

This clone has only a few counts. This rearrangement joins TRBV25-1 to TRBJ1-4; D perhaps matches TRBD1 (5 bases). Trimming stripped 2 bases from V and 5 bases from J, with 15 bases between. CDR1 is MGHDK and CDR2 is SYGVNS in the germline V gene. The CDR3 loop spans 16 amino acids. The CDR3 reads CASSENIWGRNEKLFF. CDR3 DNA sequence: TGTGCCAGCAGTGAAAACATATGGGGCAGGAATGAAAAACTGTTTTTT.

This clone was seen ten or more times. This chain links TRBV25-1 with TRBJ2-7, with D perhaps assigned TRBD1 or TRBD2 (5 bases each). Germline values: CDR1 MGHDK, CDR2 SYGVNS. The CDR3 sequence is 14 residues long. Deletions cut 7 bases from V and 5 bases from J, with 18 bases between. As DNA, the CDR3 is TGTGCCAGCAACCCCCCGGGACCAACCCACGAGCAGTACTTC. Translating gives CASNPPGPTHEQYF.

Only a few counts were recorded for this clone. The chain uses TRBV4-1 and TRBJ1-1; D gene unclear. The CDR3 is 16 residues long. Deletions cut 1 base from V and 3 bases from J, with 15 bases between. Germline V lookup: CDR1 MGHRA, CDR2 YSYEKL. The CDR3 protein is CASSQGEWHSDTEAFF. The CDR3 DNA follows: TGCGCCAGCAGCCAAGGGGAGTGGCATTCGGACACTGAAGCTTTCTTT.

This chain uses TRBV5-4 with TRBJ2-5, with D unresolved. Germline values: CDR1 SGHNT, CDR2 YYREEE (reference sequence). This CDR3 has 15 residues. Trimming cost V 0 bases and J 1 base, with 10 bases left between them. CDR3 coding DNA: TGTGCCAGCAGCTTGGCACCCTGGGGCCAAGAGACCCAGTACTTC. It codes for CASSLAPWGQETQYF.

The chain joins TRBV5-4 to TRBJ2-5, with 11 nucleotides matching TRBD1. Germline CDR1 SGHNT, CDR2 YYREEE (reference sequence). The ends lost 2 bases at V and 7 bases at J; junction bases unmatched: 7. This CDR3 has 15 amino acids. The CDR3 loop reads CASSFGQGAGGTQYF. CDR3 bases: TGTGCCAGCAGCTTTGGACAGGGGGCTGGCGGGACCCAGTACTTC.

This sequence joins TRBV25-1 and TRBJ2-7; 8 bases map to TRBD2. Unmatched junction bases numbered 15, after V lost 3 bases and J lost 2 bases. The CDR3 length is 18 residues. Germline V gene data show CDR1 as MGHDK and CDR2 as SYGVNS. The CDR3 DNA is TGTGCCAGCAGTGAGAAGTCAGTTGGGCGGGAGGCTGCCTACGAGCAGTACTTC. Its protein product is CASSEKSVGREAAYEQYF.

The chain carries TRBV27 and TRBJ1-1, with D uncertain. Trimming shortened V by 5 bases and J by 3 bases, and 16 bases separated the two germline ends. The CDR3 spans 15 residues. Germline V lookup: CDR1 MNHEY, CDR2 SMNVEV (reference sequence). CDR3 DNA sequence: TGTGCCAGCAGTCCCTTCCCCGGGATTCACACTGAAGCTTTCTTT. This encodes CASSPFPGIHTEAFF.

V is TRBV25-1 and J is TRBJ2-7; D call uncertain. CDR1 and CDR2 from the germline V gene are MGHDK and SYGVNS. There are 12 residues in the CDR3. V was clipped by 2 bases and J by 1 base, with 3 bases between them. The CDR3, as DNA: TGTGCCAGCAGTGAAGCGTCCTACGAGCAGTACTTC. Translation gives CASSEASYEQYF.

This chain joins TRBV29-1 and TRBJ2-5, with TRBD2 matching over 11 bases. The DNA matches TRBJ2-7 better at its end, which makes the J call doubtful. The CDR3 contains 14 residues. CDR1 is SQVTM, CDR2 ANQGSEA, per germline. For the CDR3, the DNA is TGCAGCGTCGTCGGACTAGCGGGCACCTACGAGCAGTACTTC. Its protein product is CSVVGLAGTYEQYF.